A selection of T cell receptor beta chains follows, all from one sample in a study of cytomegalovirus exposure and HLA in healthy donors. The method was immunoSEQ multiplex PCR; TCRdb's version includes in-frame clones alone and lacks a portion of them. The sample shows 75,000 to 95,000 clones, roughly 78% of them seen only once. Material for sequencing was PBMCs. The receptors originated from a male donor in good health and CMV-seropositive. The CDR3 runs from the conserved cysteine through the conserved F or W. D genes are given only for firm matches. A clone size is listed for some rows: how often the clone was seen (once, few, many), or a class if it is expanded.

clone_size	v_call	j_call	d_call	cdr3_nt	cdr3_aa
.	TRBV29-1	TRBJ2-3	.	TGCAGCGTAACCTTCCAGGGTGAAACGCAGTATTTT	CSVTFQGETQYF
.	TRBV28	TRBJ2-7	TRBD2	TGTGCCAGCAGTTTAAGCGGGGTGACGTTAAGCTCCTACGAGCAGTACTTC	CASSLSGVTLSSYEQYF
few	TRBV5-1	TRBJ1-1	.	TGCGCCAGCAGCCAGGGAGGGACTGCGCGTACTGAAGCTTTCTTT	CASSQGGTARTEAFF
.	TRBV5-1	TRBJ2-2	TRBD1	TGCGCCAGCAGCTTCCCGGGACAGGGGGCAAGGTTCGATGGCACCGGGGAGCTGTTTTTT	CASSFPGQGARFDGTGELFF
.	TRBV18	TRBJ1-1	TRBD1	TGTGCCAGCTCACGAGGACAGGGGGGCACTGAAGCTTTCTTT	CASSRGQGGTEAFF
once	TRBV19	TRBJ1-3	TRBD1	TGTGCCAGTAAGGCAGGGGGCTACTCTGGAAACACCATATATTTT	CASKAGGYSGNTIYF
.	TRBV7-3	TRBJ2-3	TRBD1	TGTGCCAGCAGTCTGACAGGGGCGTACACAGATACGCAGTATTTT	CASSLTGAYTDTQYF
.	TRBV2	TRBJ1-2	.	TGTGCCAGCAGTCTAATCAACTATGGCTACACCTTC	CASSLINYGYTF
.	TRBV2	TRBJ2-3	.	TGTGCCAGAAAGCCAAGTATTGCAGATACGCAGTATTTT	CARKPSIADTQYF
.	TRBV7-9	TRBJ2-2	.	TGTGCCAGCAGCTTAGACAGATCGAACACCGGGGAGCTGTTTTTT	CASSLDRSNTGELFF
few	TRBV5-4	TRBJ1-4	TRBD1	TGTGCCAGCAGACGGGACAGGTGGAGTGAAAAACTGTTTTTT	CASRRDRWSEKLFF
.	TRBV28	TRBJ2-7	TRBD1	TGTGCCACCGAGTTGGGACAGGGGAATTCATACGAGCAGTACTTC	CATELGQGNSYEQYF
once	TRBV28	TRBJ2-3	.	TGTGCCAGCAGTTCCGACTCCAGGGGTTTGCTGACAGATACGCAGTATTTT	CASSSDSRGLLTDTQYF
.	TRBV9	TRBJ1-6	TRBD1	TGTGCCAGCAGCGTGTCGGGGACAGAAAATTCACCCCTCCACTTT	CASSVSGTENSPLHF
.	TRBV28	TRBJ2-7	.	TGTGCCAGCAGCCCCGTCGGAGGTGGTTCCTACGAGCAGTACTTC	CASSPVGGGSYEQYF
once	TRBV28	TRBJ2-1	.	TGTGCCAGCAGCCGGTCAGGGCCCACTCCTTACAATGAGCAGTTCTTC	CASSRSGPTPYNEQFF
.	TRBV4-1	TRBJ1-5	.	TGCGCCATCCTTTCCTTAAGAGTCCAGCATTTT	CAILSLRVQHF
.	TRBV11-2	TRBJ1-4	.	TGTGCCAGCAGCCACGGTTTCGCGGGAAATGAAAAACTGTTTTTT	CASSHGFAGNEKLFF
few	TRBV14	TRBJ2-2	TRBD2	TGTGCCAGCAGCCCTTTCCTAGCGGGGGTCACCGGGGAGCTGTTTTTT	CASSPFLAGVTGELFF
.	TRBV29-1	TRBJ2-3	TRBD2	TGCAGCGCAGGGACTAGCGGGAGGACGGATACGCAGTATTTT	CSAGTSGRTDTQYF
.	TRBV19	TRBJ2-1	TRBD2	TGTGCCAGTAGTATGACTAGCGGGAGGGGTGAGCAGTTCTTC	CASSMTSGRGEQFF
few	TRBV2	TRBJ2-1	TRBD2	TGTGCCACCCTAGCGGGAGAGTACAATGAGCAGTTCTTC	CATLAGEYNEQFF
.	TRBV7-8	TRBJ2-7	TRBD2	TGTGCCAGCAGCTTAGCCGCCACGGGACGGGGGGGCCCAAGCTACGAGCAGTACTTC	CASSLAATGRGGPSYEQYF
.	TRBV4-2	TRBJ2-3	.	TGTGCCAGCAGCCAAGAAGTTGGCCAGGGCCCAGATACGCAGTATTTT	CASSQEVGQGPDTQYF
once	TRBV5-6	TRBJ2-1	.	TGTGCCAGCAGCCCCGGACACTACAATGAGCAGTTCTTC	CASSPGHYNEQFF
.	TRBV5-6	TRBJ2-3	.	TGTGCCAGCACCCGGGGGACAGGCACAGATACGCAGTATTTT	CASTRGTGTDTQYF
.	TRBV6-1	TRBJ2-3	.	TGTGCCAGCAGTGATATGGTACAGAAAGTCACAGATACGCAGTATTTT	CASSDMVQKVTDTQYF
.	TRBV27	TRBJ1-3	.	TGTGCCAGCAGTTTAGGGGGGACCGCTGGAAACACCATATATTTT	CASSLGGTAGNTIYF
.	TRBV2	TRBJ2-7	.	TGTGCCAGCAGTGATGACGGGGAGCAGTACTTC	CASSDDGEQYF
.	TRBV10-3	TRBJ2-7	TRBD1	TGTGCCATCTCCCGGGACAGGGGCTCCTACGAGCAGTACTTC	CAISRDRGSYEQYF
.	TRBV27	TRBJ1-2	TRBD1	TGTGCCAGCAGTCCTCCGGGACAGGGTATCTATGGCTACACCTTC	CASSPPGQGIYGYTF
.	TRBV27	TRBJ2-2	.	TGTGCCAGCAGTTTATCCCCCCGAGGGTTGGCGAACACCGGGGAGCTGTTTTTT	CASSLSPRGLANTGELFF
.	TRBV13	TRBJ1-1	.	TGTGCCAGCAGCTCGATCGTAGGACGGGATCGGCCCAAAGCTTTCTTT	CASSSIVGRDRPKAFF
.	TRBV25-1	TRBJ1-6	.	TGTGCCAGCGGCTGGACAGCTTATAATTCACCCCTCCACTTT	CASGWTAYNSPLHF
few	TRBV28	TRBJ2-1	.	TGTGCCAGCAGCCGTTTTTCGGACGGGGGACACAATGAGCAGTTCTTC	CASSRFSDGGHNEQFF
.	TRBV5-1	TRBJ2-1	.	TGCGCCAGCAGCTTTTCCACCAATCAGGATGAGCAGTTCTTC	CASSFSTNQDEQFF
.	TRBV5-1	TRBJ1-4	.	TGCGCCAGCAGCTCCTCCGGGACAACTAATGAAAAACTGTTTTTT	CASSSSGTTNEKLFF
.	TRBV30	TRBJ2-1	TRBD2	TGTGCCTGGAGTGTGGGACTAGCGGCTGAGCAGTTCTTC	CAWSVGLAAEQFF
.	TRBV30	TRBJ2-3	TRBD2	TGTGCCTGGAGACGCCCCCCCGGGACTAGCGCAGATACGCAGTATTTT	CAWRRPPGTSADTQYF
.	TRBV5-4	TRBJ2-1	.	TGTGCCAGCAGTTTGGGACTTCATAATGAGCAGTTCTTC	CASSLGLHNEQFF
.	TRBV5-1	TRBJ1-4	TRBD1	TGCGCCAGCAGCCCCACAGGGGGCGCAGAAAAACTGTTTTTT	CASSPTGGAEKLFF
.	TRBV4-2	TRBJ2-5	.	TGTGCCAGCAGCCAAGATAGTCCGGAAGAGACCCAGTACTTC	CASSQDSPEETQYF
.	TRBV19	TRBJ1-5	.	TGTGCCAGTACCAATACAGGGATTCAGCCCCAGCATTTT	CASTNTGIQPQHF
.	TRBV19	TRBJ1-1	.	TGTGCCAGTAGTACGGGGGGGAACACTGAAGCTTTCTTT	CASSTGGNTEAFF
.	TRBV5-6	TRBJ2-7	TRBD1	TGTGCCAGCAGCTTACCCGGGACAGCCTACTACGAGCAGTACTTC	CASSLPGTAYYEQYF
.	TRBV28	TRBJ2-1	TRBD2	TGTGCCAGCAGTCCACCTACTAGCGGGGGGGCTGTTAATGAGCAGTTCTTC	CASSPPTSGGAVNEQFF
.	TRBV6-1	TRBJ1-5	TRBD1	TGTGCCAGCAGACTAATGGACAGGGGCAATCAGCCCCAGCATTTT	CASRLMDRGNQPQHF
few	TRBV4-2	TRBJ2-2	.	TGTGCCAGCAGCCAAGTATTAGCGGCCGGGGAGCTGTTTTTT	CASSQVLAAGELFF
.	TRBV10-1	TRBJ1-1	.	TGCGCCAGCAGTGAAACGGGAAAGGGGAACACTGAAGCTTTCTTT	CASSETGKGNTEAFF
.	TRBV28	TRBJ1-3	.	TGTGCCAGCAGTCCGGTCCTCTCTGGAAACACCATATATTTT	CASSPVLSGNTIYF
once	TRBV6-1	TRBJ1-2	.	TGTGCCAGCAGTGAAGGGGGCGTTAACTATGGCTACACCTTC	CASSEGGVNYGYTF
.	TRBV5-6	TRBJ1-1	TRBD1	TGTGCCAGCAGCATCGGGACAGTCGACACTGAAGCTTTCTTT	CASSIGTVDTEAFF
.	TRBV27	TRBJ2-1	.	TGTGCCAGCAGTAACAGGCTCCAAGGGGTCTCCTACAATGAGCAGTTCTTC	CASSNRLQGVSYNEQFF
once	TRBV28	TRBJ2-1	TRBD2	TGTGCCAGCAGCTCAGCGACTAGCGGTTACAATGAGCAGTTCTTC	CASSSATSGYNEQFF
.	TRBV7-9	TRBJ2-7	TRBD1	TGTGCCAGCAGCCCTCGACAGGGGGCTGTGGTCGAGCAGTACTTC	CASSPRQGAVVEQYF
.	TRBV28	TRBJ1-2	TRBD1	TGTGCCAGCAGTTTCCGGACAGGGGGAAACTATGGCTACACCTTC	CASSFRTGGNYGYTF
.	TRBV13	TRBJ1-2	.	TGTGCCAGCAGCTTAGGAACAGGGAGTGGCTACACCTTC	CASSLGTGSGYTF